The T cell receptor beta chain under discussion was sequenced for a study of blood T cell repertoires in COVID-19. Generated by immunoSEQ multiplex PCR, the TCRdb table keeps only in-frame clones and is missing some. The sample has roughly 220,000 clones, approximately 86% seen once. V was clipped by 3 bases and J by 1 base; unmatched bases: 1. Germline V CDR1 and CDR2: KGHSH, LQKENI. The CDR3 sequence is 14 residues long. Sequencing input: PBMCs or T cells enriched from blood (not recorded which). The sequence was collected from a woman between 35 and 50 years old with acute COVID-19. The J gene is TRBJ1-1, the V gene TRBV18, with 8 bases matching TRBD1. The CDR3, as DNA: TGTGCCAGCTCACCGGACAGGGCGAACACTGAAGCTTTCTTT. It encodes CASSPDRANTEAFF.